Included here is one T cell receptor beta chain sequence, with context. Antigen: not known. The authors used template switching to add a universal primer site and gave cDNA unique molecular identifiers. MiXCR, applied by TCRdb to the 5' RACE reads, yields one record per CDR3 protein. This table has just over 450,000 distinct CDR3 sequences, about 14% appearing once. This sample was taken from a study of identical twins. Study-level points and caveats: With abundant cord blood beta clonotypes, insertions were fewer; memory repertoires showed no such pattern. Low generation probability was overrepresented in out-of-frame alpha sequences shared by twins.

These data also formed part of another study, on yellow fever vaccine responses in identical twins.

The receptor's source is a woman in her late teens or twenties in good health. The sample consisted of CD4+ T cells sorted from blood.

The CDR3 nucleotides read TGCGCCAGCAGCTCAGGACTAGCGGGAGCTAACATTCAGTACTTC. As protein: CASSSGLAGANIQYF. This chain links TRBV5-1 with TRBJ2-4; 13 positions match TRBD2. The CDR3 is 15 residues long. Germline CDR1 SGHRS, CDR2 YFSETQ. V lost 3 bases and J lost 7; bases outside the gene matches: 4.